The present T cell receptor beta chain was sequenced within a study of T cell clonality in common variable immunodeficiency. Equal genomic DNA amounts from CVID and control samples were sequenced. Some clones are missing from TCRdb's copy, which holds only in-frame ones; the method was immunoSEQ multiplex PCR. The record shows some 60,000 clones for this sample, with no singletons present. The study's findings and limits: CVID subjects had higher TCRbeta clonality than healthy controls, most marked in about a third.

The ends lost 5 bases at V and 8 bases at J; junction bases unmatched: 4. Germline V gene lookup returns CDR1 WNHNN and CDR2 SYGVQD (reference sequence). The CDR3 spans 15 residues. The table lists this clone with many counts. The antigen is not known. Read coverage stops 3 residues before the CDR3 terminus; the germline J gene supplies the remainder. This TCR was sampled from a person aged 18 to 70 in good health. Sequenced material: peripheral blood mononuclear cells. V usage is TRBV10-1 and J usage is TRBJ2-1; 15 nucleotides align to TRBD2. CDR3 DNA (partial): TGCGCCAGCAGTCTGGGACTAGCGGGAGGCGATGAG. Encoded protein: CASSLGLAGGDE. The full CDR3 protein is CASSLGLAGGDEQFF.